This passage covers 11 T cell receptor beta chains from one sample sequenced in a study of cytomegalovirus exposure and HLA in healthy donors. The study ran its PCR with 60 Vbeta and 13 Jbeta primers. Only in-frame clones appear in the TCRdb table, and some are missing; sequencing was by immunoSEQ multiplex PCR. Of roughly 190,000 clones listed, 75% to 90% are singletons. The sequenced sample was PBMCs. The receptors shown here come from a boy younger than 10 in good health and CMV-seronegative.

The genes are TRBV21-1 and TRBJ1-2; the table's D gene call, TRBD1, was not cross checked with the DNA. TRBV21-1 has pseudogene status. This CDR3 spans 16 amino acids. The CDR3 DNA reads TGTGCCAGCAGCAAAGCGAAAGGGGAAGGTAGCTATGGCTACACCTTC. Its protein product is CASSKAKGEGSYGYTF.

The chain has TRBV7-3 and TRBJ2-7, with D uncertain. The CDR3 length is 14 residues. Germline-derived CDR1 and CDR2 are SGHTA and FQGTGA. Between the trimmed V and J ends, which lost 4 bases and 0 bases, there was a span of 10 bases. In DNA, the CDR3 is TGTGCCAGCAGCTATGGGCTGTCCTCCTACGAGCAGTACTTC. It codes for CASSYGLSSYEQYF.

This clone was detected once. The genes are TRBV27 and TRBJ2-2, with D unresolved. Trimming removed 6 bases at V and 5 bases at J, with 4 bases between. The CDR3 has 11 amino acids. Germline V CDR1 and CDR2: MNHEY, SMNVEV (reference sequence). This CDR3 reads CASSSTGELFF. CDR3 sequence (DNA): TGTGCCAGCAGCTCGACCGGGGAGCTGTTTTTT.

The chain uses TRBV5-1 and TRBJ2-1; TRBD2 matches at 16 bases. Per the germline V gene, CDR1 is SGHRS and CDR2 is YFSETQ. This CDR3 comprises 16 residues. V gave up 4 bases and J gave up 7 bases; unmatched junction bases: 5. The CDR3 DNA reads TGCGCCAGCAGCGGGGGACTAGCGGGGGGGCCGAATGAGCAGTTCTTC. This sequence encodes CASSGGLAGGPNEQFF.

As concerns this clone: Other DNA sequences in the sample encode the same CDR3. DNA of the CDR3: TGCGCCAGCAGCCTCCCGGGACAGTACAATGAGCAGTTCTTC. This encodes CASSLPGQYNEQFF. The chain couples TRBV5-1 to TRBJ2-1; 7 nucleotides agree with TRBD1. The CDR3 runs to 14 residues. The trim removed 4 bases at V and 4 bases at J, leaving 5 bases unmatched. Germline CDR1 SGHRS, CDR2 YFSETQ. Together with reference TRBV5-1 and TRBJ2-1, the CDR3 gives the full variable domain: KAGVTQTPRYLIKTRGQQVTLSCSPISGHRSVSWYQQTPGQGLQFLFEYFSETQRNKGNFPGRFSGRQFSNSRSEMNVSTLELGDSALYLCASSLPGQYNEQFFGPGTRLTVL.

The chain recombines TRBV5-1 with TRBJ2-3, with no clear D. V lost 2 bases to trimming and J lost 3 bases, with 16 bases between them. The CDR3 length is 16 residues. Germline values: CDR1 SGHRS, CDR2 YFSETQ. The chain's CDR3 is CASSFIRGGWTDTQYF. The CDR3, as DNA: TGCGCCAGCAGCTTCATCCGAGGTGGGTGGACAGATACGCAGTATTTT.

The chain employs TRBV14 and TRBJ2-5; maybe TRBD2 (6 bases). The closer fit of TRBJ2-7 to the DNA end suggests the J call may be wrong. The germline CDR1 and CDR2 sequences are SGHDN and FVKESK. This CDR3 region has 14 residues. Here the CDR3 reads CASSLRERTYEQYF. CDR3 nucleotides: TGTGCCAGCAGCCTACGGGAGCGAACCTACGAGCAGTACTTC.

The genes are TRBV28 and TRBJ1-6, with D maybe TRBD1 (6 bases). Between the trimmed V and J ends, which lost 1 base and 1 base, there was a span of 8 bases. The CDR3 is made up of 16 amino acids. Germline assignment: CDR1 MDHEN and CDR2 SYDVKM. CDR3 DNA: TGTGCCAGCAGTTTATCCCAGGGGTCCTATAATTCACCCCTCCACTTT. This codes for CASSLSQGSYNSPLHF.

This clone occurred once. The V gene is TRBV6-1, the J gene TRBJ2-7; 12 positions match TRBD2. Germline V gene sequence: CDR1 MNHNS, CDR2 SASEGT. Unmatched junction bases numbered 5, after V lost 4 bases and J lost 4 bases. This CDR3 has 15 residues. The CDR3 sequence is CASSASGRARYEQYF. DNA of the CDR3: TGTGCCAGCAGTGCTAGCGGGAGGGCTCGGTACGAGCAGTACTTC.

This clone was seen a few times. CDR3 sequence (DNA): TGTGCCAGCAGCTTAGGGGACAGGGCCAATCAGCCCCAGCATTTT. Translating it yields CASSLGDRANQPQHF. This chain joins TRBV11-2 and TRBJ1-5, with 9 bases identical to TRBD1. J lost 3 bases, V lost 1 base, and 1 base had no gene match. CDR3 length: 15 residues. The V gene's germline CDR1 is SGHAT and CDR2 FQNNGV.

This sequence joins TRBV29-1 and TRBJ1-2; D is unclear. CDR3 size: 13 residues. The germline V gene has CDR1 SQVTM and CDR2 ANQGSEA. V lost 4 bases and J lost 0, with 9 bases in between. CDR3 region: CSVVSQTNYGYTF. The CDR3, as DNA: TGCAGCGTTGTAAGTCAGACTAACTATGGCTACACCTTC. The full variable domain, its missing parts supplied by reference TRBV29-1 and TRBJ1-2, is SAVISQKPSRDICQRGTSLTIQCQVDSQVTMMFWYRQQPGQSLTLIATANQGSEATYESGFVIDKFPISRPNLTFSTLTVSNMSPEDSSIYLCSVVSQTNYGYTFGSGTRLTVV.